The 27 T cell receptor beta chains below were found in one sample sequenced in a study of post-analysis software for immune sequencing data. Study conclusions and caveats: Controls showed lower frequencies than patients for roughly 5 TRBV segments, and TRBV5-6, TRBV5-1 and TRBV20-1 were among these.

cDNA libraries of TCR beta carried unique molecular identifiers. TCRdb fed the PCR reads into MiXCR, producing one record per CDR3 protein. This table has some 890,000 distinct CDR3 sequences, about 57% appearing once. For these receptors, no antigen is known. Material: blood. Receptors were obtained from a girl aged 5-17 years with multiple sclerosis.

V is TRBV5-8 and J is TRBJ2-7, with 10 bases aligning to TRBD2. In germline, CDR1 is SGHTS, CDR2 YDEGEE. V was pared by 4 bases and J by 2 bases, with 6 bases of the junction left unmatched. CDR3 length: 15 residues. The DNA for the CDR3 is TGTGCCAGCAGCGTGGGACTAGCGAGCCCCTACGAGCAGTACTTC. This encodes CASSVGLASPYEQYF.

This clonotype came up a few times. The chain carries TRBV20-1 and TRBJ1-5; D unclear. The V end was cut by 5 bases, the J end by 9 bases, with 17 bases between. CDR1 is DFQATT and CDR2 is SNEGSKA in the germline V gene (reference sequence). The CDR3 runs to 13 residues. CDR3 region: CSASRTGKGPQHF. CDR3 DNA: TGCAGTGCTTCTCGGACGGGGAAGGGGCCCCAGCATTTT.

As DNA, the CDR3 is TGTGCCAGCAGCCAAGTCCTGAGATTAACTGTTACTATGAACACTGAAGCTTTCTTT. Translated: CASSQVLRLTVTMNTEAFF. This chain links TRBV14 with TRBJ1-1; unclear D gene. The CDR3 is 19 residues long. The ends were cut back, 1 base at V and 0 bases at J, with 21 bases in the middle. CDR1 and CDR2 from the germline V gene are SGHDN and FVKESK.

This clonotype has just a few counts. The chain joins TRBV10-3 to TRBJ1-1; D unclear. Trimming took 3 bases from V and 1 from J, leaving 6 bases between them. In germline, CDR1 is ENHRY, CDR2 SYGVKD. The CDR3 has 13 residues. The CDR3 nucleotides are TGTGCCATCAGTGACCCCTCGAACACTGAAGCTTTCTTT. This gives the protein CAISDPSNTEAFF.

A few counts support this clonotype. CDR3 protein: CASSLESGTDTQYF. CDR3 bases: TGCGCCAGCAGCTTGGAAAGCGGCACAGATACGCAGTATTTT. The chain joins TRBV5-1 to TRBJ2-3; D is unresolved. Per germline, CDR1 SGHRS and CDR2 YFSETQ. V lost 0 bases and J lost 1, with 6 bases in between. The CDR3 sequence is 14 residues long.

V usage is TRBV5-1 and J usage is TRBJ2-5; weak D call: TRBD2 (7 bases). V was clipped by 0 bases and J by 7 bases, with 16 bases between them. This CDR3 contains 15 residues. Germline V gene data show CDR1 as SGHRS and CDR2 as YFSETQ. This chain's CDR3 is CASSLGLRGPPTQYF. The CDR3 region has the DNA TGCGCCAGCAGCTTGGGGCTGCGGGGGCCCCCGACCCAGTACTTC. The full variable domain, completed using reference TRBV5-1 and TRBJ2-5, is KAGVTQTPRYLIKTRGQQVTLSCSPISGHRSVSWYQQTPGQGLQFLFEYFSETQRNKGNFPGRFSGRQFSNSRSEMNVSTLELGDSALYLCASSLGLRGPPTQYFGPGTRLLVL.

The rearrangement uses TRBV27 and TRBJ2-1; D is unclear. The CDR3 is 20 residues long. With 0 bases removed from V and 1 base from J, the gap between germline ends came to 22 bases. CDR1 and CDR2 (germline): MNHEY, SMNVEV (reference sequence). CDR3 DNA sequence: TGTGCCAGCAGTTTATCGATGGTATCGGTTGGGGTGAGGTCCTACAATGAGCAGTTCTTC. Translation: CASSLSMVSVGVRSYNEQFF.

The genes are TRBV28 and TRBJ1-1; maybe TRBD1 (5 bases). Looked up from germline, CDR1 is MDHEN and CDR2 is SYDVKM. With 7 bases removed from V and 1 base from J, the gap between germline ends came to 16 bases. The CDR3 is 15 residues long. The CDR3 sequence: CASILEGPSNTEAFF. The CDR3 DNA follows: TGTGCCAGCATCCTGGAGGGGCCATCGAACACTGAAGCTTTCTTT.

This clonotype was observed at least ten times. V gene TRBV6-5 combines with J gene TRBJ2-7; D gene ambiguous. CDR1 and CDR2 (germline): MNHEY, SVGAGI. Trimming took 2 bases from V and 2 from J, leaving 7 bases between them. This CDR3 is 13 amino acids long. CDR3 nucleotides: TGTGCCAGCAGTTACCGTGGCACCTACGAGCAGTACTTC. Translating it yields CASSYRGTYEQYF.

The chain's CDR3 is CASSVDGTTYNEQFF. The CDR3 nucleotides are TGCGCCAGCAGCGTCGACGGGACTACATACAATGAGCAGTTCTTC. The chain couples TRBV5-1 to TRBJ2-1; TRBD2 matches 7 bases. CDR3 length equals 15 residues. V lost 4 bases, J lost 4 bases, and 8 bases stayed unmatched. Germline V gene lookup returns CDR1 SGHRS and CDR2 YFSETQ.

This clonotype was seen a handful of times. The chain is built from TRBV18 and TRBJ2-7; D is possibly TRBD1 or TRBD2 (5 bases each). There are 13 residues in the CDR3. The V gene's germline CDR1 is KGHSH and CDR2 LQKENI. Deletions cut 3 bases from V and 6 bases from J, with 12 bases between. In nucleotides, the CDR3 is TGTGCCAGCTCACCCCGAGGGGTCCTCGAGCAGTACTTC. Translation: CASSPRGVLEQYF.

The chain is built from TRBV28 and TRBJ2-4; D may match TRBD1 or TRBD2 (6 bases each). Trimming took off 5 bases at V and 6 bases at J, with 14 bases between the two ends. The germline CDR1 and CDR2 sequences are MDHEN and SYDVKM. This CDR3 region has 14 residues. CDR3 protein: CASSVLRGPNIQYF. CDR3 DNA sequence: TGTGCCAGCAGTGTTCTCCGGGGGCCAAACATTCAGTACTTC. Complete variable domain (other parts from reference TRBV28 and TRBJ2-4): DVKVTQSSRYLVKRTGEKVFLECVQDMDHENMFWYRQDPGLGLRLIYFSYDVKMKEKGDIPEGYSVSREKKERFSLILESASTNQTSMYLCASSVLRGPNIQYFGAGTRLSVL.

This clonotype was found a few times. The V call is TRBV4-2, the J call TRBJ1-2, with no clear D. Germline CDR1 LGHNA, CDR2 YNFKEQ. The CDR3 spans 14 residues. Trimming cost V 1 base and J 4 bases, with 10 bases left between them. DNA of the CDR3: TGTGCCAGCAGCCAAGCGGAGACCGGCTATGGCTACACCTTC. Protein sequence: CASSQAETGYGYTF.

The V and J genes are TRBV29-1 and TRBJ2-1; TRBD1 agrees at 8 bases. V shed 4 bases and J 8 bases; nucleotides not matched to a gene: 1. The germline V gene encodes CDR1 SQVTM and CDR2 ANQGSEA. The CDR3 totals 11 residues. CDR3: CSVGQGYEQFF. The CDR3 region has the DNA TGCAGCGTTGGACAGGGGTATGAGCAGTTCTTC.

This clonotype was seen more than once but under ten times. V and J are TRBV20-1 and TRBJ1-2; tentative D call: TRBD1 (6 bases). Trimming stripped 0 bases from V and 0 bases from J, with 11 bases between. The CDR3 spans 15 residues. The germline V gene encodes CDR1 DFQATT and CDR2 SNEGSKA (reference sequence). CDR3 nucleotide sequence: TGCAGTGCTAGAGATCGGTCAGGGGCTAACTATGGCTACACCTTC. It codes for CSARDRSGANYGYTF.

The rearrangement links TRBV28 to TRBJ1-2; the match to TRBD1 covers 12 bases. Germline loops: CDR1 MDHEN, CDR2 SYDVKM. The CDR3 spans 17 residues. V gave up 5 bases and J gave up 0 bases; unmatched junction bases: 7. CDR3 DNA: TGTGCCAGCAGTCCCGGGGACAGGGGGCGGCCTAACTATGGCTACACCTTC. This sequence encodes CASSPGDRGRPNYGYTF.

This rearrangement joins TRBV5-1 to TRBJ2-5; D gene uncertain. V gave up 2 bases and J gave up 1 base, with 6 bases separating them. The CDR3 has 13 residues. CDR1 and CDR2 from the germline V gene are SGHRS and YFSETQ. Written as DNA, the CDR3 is TGCGCCAGCAGCTTTATCGCCCAAGAGACCCAGTACTTC. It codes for CASSFIAQETQYF.

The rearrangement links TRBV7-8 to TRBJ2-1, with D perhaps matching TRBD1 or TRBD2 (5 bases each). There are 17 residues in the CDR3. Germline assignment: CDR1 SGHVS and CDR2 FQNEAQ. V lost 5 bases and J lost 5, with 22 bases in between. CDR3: CASSLLEPGRSNNEQFF. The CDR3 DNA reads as TGTGCCAGCAGCCTTCTCGAGCCGGGACGGAGCAACAATGAGCAGTTCTTC.

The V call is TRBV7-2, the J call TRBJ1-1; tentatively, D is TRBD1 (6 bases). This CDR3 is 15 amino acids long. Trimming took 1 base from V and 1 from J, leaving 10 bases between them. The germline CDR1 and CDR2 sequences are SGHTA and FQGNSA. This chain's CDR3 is CASSLELGQNTEAFF. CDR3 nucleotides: TGTGCCAGCAGCTTAGAATTGGGACAGAACACTGAAGCTTTCTTT.

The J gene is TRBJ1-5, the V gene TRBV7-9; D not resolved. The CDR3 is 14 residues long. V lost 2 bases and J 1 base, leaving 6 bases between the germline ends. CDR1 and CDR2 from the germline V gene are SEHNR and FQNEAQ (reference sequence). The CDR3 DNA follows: TGTGCCAGCAGCTTAAAAGGCAGCAATCAGCCCCAGCATTTT. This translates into CASSLKGSNQPQHF. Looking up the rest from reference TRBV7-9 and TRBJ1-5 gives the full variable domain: DTGVSQNPRHKITKRGQNVTFRCDPISEHNRLYWYRQTLGQGPEFLTYFQNEAQLEKSRLLSDRFSAERPKGSFSTLEIQRTEQGDSAMYLCASSLKGSNQPQHFGDGTRLSIL.

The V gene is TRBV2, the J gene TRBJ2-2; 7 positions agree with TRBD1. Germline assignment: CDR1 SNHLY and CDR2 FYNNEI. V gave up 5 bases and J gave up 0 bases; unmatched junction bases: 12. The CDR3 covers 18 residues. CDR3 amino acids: CASSPGDSGRSNTGELFF. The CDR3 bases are TGTGCCAGCAGTCCAGGGGACAGCGGACGCTCGAACACCGGGGAGCTGTTTTTT.

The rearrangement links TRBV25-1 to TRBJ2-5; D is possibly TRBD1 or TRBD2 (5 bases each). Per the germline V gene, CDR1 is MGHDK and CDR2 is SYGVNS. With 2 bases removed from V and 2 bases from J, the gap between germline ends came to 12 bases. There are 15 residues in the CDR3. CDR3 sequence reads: CASSERRGFQETQYF. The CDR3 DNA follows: TGTGCCAGCAGTGAACGCCGGGGCTTTCAAGAGACCCAGTACTTC.

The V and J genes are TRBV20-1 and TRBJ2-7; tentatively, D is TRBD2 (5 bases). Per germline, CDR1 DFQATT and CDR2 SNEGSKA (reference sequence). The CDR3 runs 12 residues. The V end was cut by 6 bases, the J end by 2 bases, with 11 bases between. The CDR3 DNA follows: TGCAGTGCAGCCGGGCGGGCCTACGAGCAGTACTTC. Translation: CSAAGRAYEQYF.

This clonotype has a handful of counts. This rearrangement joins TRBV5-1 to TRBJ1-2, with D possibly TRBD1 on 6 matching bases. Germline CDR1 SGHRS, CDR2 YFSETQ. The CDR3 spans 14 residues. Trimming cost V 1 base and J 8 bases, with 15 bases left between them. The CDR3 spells CASSLPGQLGGYTF. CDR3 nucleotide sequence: TGCGCCAGCAGCTTGCCCGGACAGTTAGGAGGCTACACCTTC.

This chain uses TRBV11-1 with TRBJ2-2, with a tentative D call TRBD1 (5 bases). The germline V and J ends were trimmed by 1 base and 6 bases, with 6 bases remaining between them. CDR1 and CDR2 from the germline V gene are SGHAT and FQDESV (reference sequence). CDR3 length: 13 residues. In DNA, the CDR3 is TGTGCCAGCAGCTTAGTACAGGCCGGGGAGCTGTTTTTT. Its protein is CASSLVQAGELFF.

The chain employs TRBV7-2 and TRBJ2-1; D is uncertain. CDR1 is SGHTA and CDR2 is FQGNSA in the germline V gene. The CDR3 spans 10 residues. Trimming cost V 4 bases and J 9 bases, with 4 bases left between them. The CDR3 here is CASSSPEQFF. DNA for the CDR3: TGTGCCAGCAGCTCCCCTGAGCAGTTCTTC. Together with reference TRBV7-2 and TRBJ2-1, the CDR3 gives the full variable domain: GAGVSQSPSNKVTEKGKDVELRCDPISGHTALYWYRQSLGQGLEFLIYFQGNSAPDKSGLPSDRFSAERTGGSVSTLTIQRTQQEDSAVYLCASSSPEQFFGPGTRLTVL.

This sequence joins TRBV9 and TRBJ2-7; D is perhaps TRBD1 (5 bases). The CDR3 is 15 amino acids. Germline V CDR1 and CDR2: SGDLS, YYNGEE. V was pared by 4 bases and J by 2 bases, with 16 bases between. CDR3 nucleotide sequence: TGTGCCAGCAGCCCCGGTAGGGTAGGGGCCTACGAGCAGTACTTC. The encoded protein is CASSPGRVGAYEQYF.